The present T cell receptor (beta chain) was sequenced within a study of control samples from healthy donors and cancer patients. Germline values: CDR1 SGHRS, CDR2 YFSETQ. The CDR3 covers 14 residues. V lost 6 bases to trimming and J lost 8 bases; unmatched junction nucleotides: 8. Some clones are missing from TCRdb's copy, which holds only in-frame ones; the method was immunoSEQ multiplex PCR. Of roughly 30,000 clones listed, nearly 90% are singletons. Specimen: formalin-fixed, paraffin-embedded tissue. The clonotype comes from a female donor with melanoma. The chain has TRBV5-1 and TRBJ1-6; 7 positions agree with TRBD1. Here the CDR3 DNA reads TGCGCCAGCAACTTAGCCGACAGGGATTCACCCCTCCACTTT. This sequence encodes CASNLADRDSPLHF.